A single sample is the source of the 3 T cell receptor beta chains below, sequenced in a study of blood T cell repertoires in COVID-19. Measured with immunoSEQ multiplex PCR; TCRdb has only the in-frame clones, and not every one. The sample has about 210,000 clones, roughly 82% seen once. The sequenced sample consisted of peripheral blood. These receptors were taken from a woman in her fifties or sixties with COVID-19, enrolled during active disease.

The V call is TRBV7-2, the J call TRBJ1-4; 10 nucleotides match TRBD1. CDR1 SGHTA and CDR2 FQGNSA come from the germline V gene. The CDR3 length is 16 residues. The J segment lost 2 bases and the V segment lost 5 bases, leaving 5 bases of the junction unmatched. The CDR3 reads CASSKGQGTTNEKLFF. CDR3 sequence (DNA): TGTGCCAGCAGCAAGGGACAGGGGACCACTAATGAAAAACTGTTTTTT.

The rearrangement uses TRBV5-1 and TRBJ1-5, with D uncertain. Between the trimmed V and J ends, which lost 1 base and 1 base, there was a span of 9 bases. Germline V gives CDR1 SGHRS, CDR2 YFSETQ. The CDR3 covers 15 residues. The CDR3 sequence: CASSLTGSSNQPQHF. The CDR3 nucleotides are TGCGCCAGCAGCTTGACTGGGAGCAGCAATCAGCCCCAGCATTTT.

This clone was observed a few times. The chain recombines TRBV3-1 (or the pseudogene TRBV3-2) with TRBJ2-7, with 11 bases fitting TRBD2. Germline-derived CDR1 and CDR2 are LGHDT and YNNKEL (reference sequence). The CDR3 sequence is 15 residues long. J lost 2 bases, V lost 4 bases, and 4 bases had no gene match. The CDR3 is CASSPLAGGAYEQYF. The CDR3 region has the DNA TGTGCCAGCAGCCCCCTAGCGGGAGGTGCCTACGAGCAGTACTTC.